This T cell receptor beta chain was profiled in a study of response to subunit inactivated influenza vaccine. The CDR3 has 16 residues. The V gene's germline CDR1 is MNHEY and CDR2 SMNVEV (reference sequence). Germline trimming cut 4 bases from V and 1 base from J; bases unmatched to any gene: 6. A word on this clonotype: Its antigen is unidentified.

TCRdb re-derived calls from the RT-PCR reads in MiXCR, one entry per CDR3 protein. The sample lists roughly 760,000 distinct CDR3 sequences, 21% occurring once. Overall study findings and caveats: Every seasonal influenza vaccination brings in few new T cells, the authors suggested.

J is TRBJ2-7 and V is TRBV27; 11 bases align to TRBD1. The sample consisted of PBMCs from blood, taken around 5 days after vaccination. This receptor was identified in a man between 45 and 60 years old who received an inactivated influenza vaccine. The CDR3 here is CASSSLGTGGSYEQYF. For the CDR3, the DNA is TGTGCCAGCAGTTCACTAGGGACAGGGGGGTCCTACGAGCAGTACTTC.